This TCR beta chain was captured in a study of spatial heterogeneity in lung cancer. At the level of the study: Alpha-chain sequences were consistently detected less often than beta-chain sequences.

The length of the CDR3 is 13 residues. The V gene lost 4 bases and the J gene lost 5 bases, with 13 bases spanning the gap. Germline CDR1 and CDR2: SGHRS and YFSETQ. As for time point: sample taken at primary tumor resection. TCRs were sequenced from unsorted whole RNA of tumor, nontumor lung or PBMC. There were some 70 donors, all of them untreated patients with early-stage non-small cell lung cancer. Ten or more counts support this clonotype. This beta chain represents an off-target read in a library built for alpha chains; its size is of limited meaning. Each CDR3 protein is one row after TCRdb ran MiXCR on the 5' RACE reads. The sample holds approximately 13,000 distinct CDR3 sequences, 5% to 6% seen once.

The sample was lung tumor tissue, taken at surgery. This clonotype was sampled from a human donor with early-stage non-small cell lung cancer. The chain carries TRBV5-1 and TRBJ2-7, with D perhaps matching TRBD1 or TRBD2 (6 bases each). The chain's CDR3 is CASSNPGADEQYF. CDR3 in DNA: TGCGCCAGCAGCAACCCGGGGGCGGACGAGCAGTACTTC.